These T cell receptor beta chains were read from a single sample in a study of blood T cell repertoires in COVID-19. Generated by immunoSEQ multiplex PCR, the TCRdb table keeps only in-frame clones and is missing some. Among about 200,000 clones listed, 87% were seen once. The specimen sequenced was peripheral blood. The origin of the receptors is a man aged 55 to 70 with active or convalescent COVID-19. The CDR3 runs from the conserved cysteine through the conserved F or W. A D gene is named only where the DNA matches it firmly. Size tells how often a clone was seen (once, few, many) or the class of an expanded clone, and some rows leave it out.

CATSDGQEPNQPQHF | TGTGCCACCAGTGATGGACAGGAGCCCAATCAGCCCCAGCATTTT | TRBJ1-5 | - | TRBV24-1 | TRBD1
CASRIRTGSPQHF | TGTGCCAGTAGGATCCGGACAGGGTCACCCCAGCATTTT | TRBJ1-5 | - | TRBV19 | TRBD1
CASSLTQGAGGANVLTF | TGTGCCAGCAGCTTAACTCAGGGGGCTGGAGGGGCCAACGTCCTGACTTTC | TRBJ2-6 | - | TRBV11-2 | TRBD1
CASSFSNSPLHF | TGTGCCAGCAGCTTCAGTAATTCACCCCTCCACTTT | TRBJ1-6 | - | TRBV27 | -
CASSDQSGGTQYF | TGTGCCAGCAGCGACCAAAGCGGGGGAACGCAGTATTTT | TRBJ2-3 | - | TRBV7-3 | TRBD2
CASSFRSGNSGANVLTF | TGTGCCAGCAGTTTCCGGTCAGGGAACTCTGGGGCCAACGTCCTGACTTTC | TRBJ2-6 | - | TRBV27 | -
CASSDRDNYEQYF | TGTGCCAGCAGCGACCGGGACAACTACGAGCAGTACTTC | TRBJ2-7 | once | TRBV7-9 | -
CASSLGLTNYGYTF | TGCGCCAGCAGCTTGGGGCTTACTAACTATGGCTACACCTTC | TRBJ1-2 | - | TRBV5-1 | -
CASSSGDTDTQYF | TGTGCCAGTTCTAGCGGGGACACAGATACGCAGTATTTT | TRBJ2-3 | - | TRBV19 | TRBD2
CASSPTQGRYTF | TGTGCCAGCAGTCCCACACAGGGCCGCTACACCTTC | TRBJ1-2 | - | TRBV28 | -
CASSLIGRGSYNEQFF | TGTGCCAGCAGCTTGATAGGCAGGGGGTCCTACAATGAGCAGTTCTTC | TRBJ2-1 | - | TRBV5-6 | TRBD1
CSVPPTGNTIYF | TGCAGCGTTCCCCCCACTGGAAACACCATATATTTT | TRBJ1-3 | - | TRBV29-1 | -
CASSRYNTEAFF | TGTGCCAGCAGCCGTTATAACACTGAAGCTTTCTTT | TRBJ1-1 | once | TRBV9 | -
CANSRDILGGDTQYF | TGTGCCAACTCCCGAGACATCCTCGGGGGGGATACGCAGTATTTT | TRBJ2-3 | - | TRBV6-5 | TRBD2
CASSLQLADTQYF | TGTGCCAGCAGCTTACAATTAGCAGATACGCAGTATTTT | TRBJ2-3 | - | TRBV7-2 | -
CASSLRGGYEQYF | TGTGCCAGCAGTTTAAGAGGGGGCTACGAGCAGTACTTC | TRBJ2-7 | - | TRBV12-3/TRBV12-4 | -
CASSPPASGAYNEQFF | TGTGCCAGCTCACCACCTGCTAGCGGGGCCTACAATGAGCAGTTCTTC | TRBJ2-1 | - | TRBV18 | TRBD2
CASSLAQGAYSPLHF | TGCGCCAGCAGCTTGGCCCAGGGGGCATATTCACCCCTCCACTTT | TRBJ1-6 | - | TRBV5-1 | TRBD1
CASRIQGAGYTF | TGTGCCAGCAGGATACAGGGGGCAGGCTACACCTTC | TRBJ1-2 | - | TRBV28 | TRBD1
CASSLRDSSSSGGYTF | TGTGCCAGCAGCTTACGGGACAGTTCTTCGTCAGGTGGCTACACCTTC | TRBJ1-2 | - | TRBV3-1/TRBV3-2 | TRBD1
CASSELQGTYNYGYTF | TGTGCCAGCAGTGAGTTACAGGGGACTTATAACTATGGCTACACCTTC | TRBJ1-2 | - | TRBV6-1 | TRBD1
CAWGWASGFGETQYF | TGTGCCTGGGGTTGGGCTAGCGGATTCGGAGAGACCCAGTACTTC | TRBJ2-5 | - | TRBV30 | TRBD2
CASSVDPSSYNEQFF | TGTGCCAGCAGCGTAGACCCTAGCTCCTACAATGAGCAGTTCTTC | TRBJ2-1 | once | TRBV9 | -
CASSLLGPPSGNQPQHF | TGTGCCAGCAGTCTTCTGGGCCCCCCATCGGGCAATCAGCCCCAGCATTTT | TRBJ1-5 | - | TRBV6-6 | -
CASSPGRGRDSPRTGELFF | TGTGCCAGCAGCCCCGGGAGGGGGCGGGATAGTCCGCGCACCGGGGAGCTGTTTTTT | TRBJ2-2 | - | TRBV11-2 | -
CASSSKGGRGYTF | TGTGCCAGCAGCTCAAAGGGAGGGAGAGGGTACACCTTC | TRBJ1-2 | few | TRBV27 | -
CAIGAPGQRNTEAFF | TGCGCCATAGGAGCTCCGGGACAGCGGAACACTGAAGCTTTCTTT | TRBJ1-1 | few | TRBV4-1 | TRBD1
CASSMGIEGYTF | TGTGCCAGTAGTATGGGCATCGAGGGCTACACCTTC | TRBJ1-2 | - | TRBV19 | -
CASSTGTGVAFF | TGCGCCAGCAGCACAGGGACAGGGGTTGCTTTCTTT | TRBJ1-1 | - | TRBV5-1 | TRBD1
CASSDRGQIGELFF | TGTGCCAGCAGTGACAGGGGGCAGATCGGGGAGCTGTTTTTT | TRBJ2-2 | - | TRBV2 | TRBD1
CASSSLTENTEAFF | TGCGCCAGCAGCTCCCTGACAGAAAACACTGAAGCTTTCTTT | TRBJ1-1 | - | TRBV5-1 | -
CAWRQTGGGGYTF | TGTGCCTGGCGCCAGACAGGGGGTGGTGGCTACACCTTC | TRBJ1-2 | - | TRBV30 | TRBD1
CASSQRSGLAGGLDKYF | TGTGCCAGCAGCCAAAGGTCAGGACTAGCGGGGGGACTGGACAAGTATTTT | TRBJ2-3 | - | TRBV3-1/TRBV3-2 | TRBD2
CASSRTGLTGELFF | TGTGCCAGCTCAAGAACAGGGTTGACCGGGGAGCTGTTTTTT | TRBJ2-2 | - | TRBV18 | -
CSARGTGVYTF | TGCAGTGCTAGAGGTACAGGGGTCTACACCTTC | TRBJ1-2 | - | TRBV20-1 | TRBD1
CASSRGAPQFSGNTIYF | TGTGCCAGCAGCCGAGGGGCCCCGCAGTTCTCTGGAAACACCATATATTTT | TRBJ1-3 | - | TRBV6-6 | -
CASSQDGHGIVHYGYTF | TGTGCCAGCAGCCAAGATGGGCACGGGATCGTTCACTATGGCTACACCTTC | TRBJ1-2 | - | TRBV4-2 | -
CASSWGQLSTGELFF | TGTGCCAGCAGTTGGGGACAGTTATCCACCGGGGAGCTGTTTTTT | TRBJ2-2 | once | TRBV27 | TRBD1
CASSQATGEGGYTF | TGTGCCAGCAGCCAAGCCACGGGGGAAGGTGGCTACACCTTC | TRBJ1-2 | - | TRBV3-1/TRBV3-2 | -
CASRRTVSGNTIYF | TGTGCCAGCAGACGGACAGTCTCTGGAAACACCATATATTTT | TRBJ1-3 | - | TRBV6-5 | -
CASSLEAGGQETQYF | TGTGCCAGCAGCTTAGAGGCGGGGGGCCAAGAGACCCAGTACTTC | TRBJ2-5 | - | TRBV13 | TRBD2
CAIRETGGTNEKLFF | TGTGCCATCAGAGAGACGGGGGGAACTAATGAAAAACTGTTTTTT | TRBJ1-4 | - | TRBV10-3 | -
CSVGGGGGETQYF | TGCAGCGTTGGAGGCGGGGGGGGAGAGACCCAGTACTTC | TRBJ2-5 | - | TRBV29-1 | TRBD2
CASSRPSGASYEQYF | TGTGCCAGCTCGCGCCCTAGCGGGGCCTCCTACGAGCAGTACTTC | TRBJ2-7 | once | TRBV18 | TRBD2
CASSYAYRGSHEQYF | TGTGCCAGCAGTTACGCGTACAGGGGCTCCCACGAGCAGTACTTC | TRBJ2-7 | - | TRBV6-2/TRBV6-3 | TRBD1